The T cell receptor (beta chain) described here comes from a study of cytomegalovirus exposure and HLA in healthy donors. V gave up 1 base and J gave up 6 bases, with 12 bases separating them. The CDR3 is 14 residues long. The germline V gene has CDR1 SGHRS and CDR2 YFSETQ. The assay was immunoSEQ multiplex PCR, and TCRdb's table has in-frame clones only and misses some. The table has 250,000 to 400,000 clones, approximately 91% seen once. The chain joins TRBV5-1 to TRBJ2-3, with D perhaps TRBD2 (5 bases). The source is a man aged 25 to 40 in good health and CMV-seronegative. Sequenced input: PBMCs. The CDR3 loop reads CASSLTFRGDTQYF. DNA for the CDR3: TGCGCCAGCAGCTTGACCTTCAGAGGGGATACGCAGTATTTT.